This T cell receptor beta chain was sequenced during a study of shared clonotypes between healthy human individuals. Study-level results: Memory subsets had estimated richness that was generally smaller than that of naive subsets. Sampling involved blood alone; tissue repertoires likely differ.

Repertoires were generated with immunoSEQ multiplex PCR, while TCRdb's copy carries only in-frame clones and drops some. This sample has 850,000 to 1,200,000 clones, with roughly 70% found just once. Only a few counts were recorded for this clone. Its target is unknown. Donors included only healthy HIV-negative adults lacking recent acute infections or vaccinations. The CDR3 length is 16 residues. This TCR was sampled from a man aged 18 to 29 in good health. The chain uses TRBV7-5 and TRBJ1-2. TRBV7-5 is an annotated pseudogene. Sequencing used memory CD4+ T cells sorted from blood. Subset here: CD45RA-negative fraction. CDR3 amino acids: CARSLLWERCFYGYTF. The CDR3 bases are TGTGCCAGAAGCTTACTTTGGGAGCGATGCTTCTATGGCTACACCTTC.